The T cell receptor beta chain under discussion was sequenced for a study of human T cells and chemical hapten exposure. Study-level background: All through the approximately 22-week study, the scalp of each patient received diphenylcyclopropenone doses weekly. Cases of alopecia areata, totalis or universalis occurred in a predominantly female patient group. Study results and limitations: Patch test scores rose with PT1 expanded TCR counts, a positive correlation.

Time point reported: patch test 2, 6 weeks after DPC sensitization. Sample treatment: therapeutic diphenylcyclopropenone sensitization with weekly scalp DPC. Only after blood had been drawn was each patch test applied. For this clonotype: Its antigen is undetermined.

The germline CDR1 and CDR2 sequences are SGHTA and FQGNSA. With 5 bases removed from V and 2 bases from J, the gap between germline ends came to 12 bases. The CDR3 has 15 residues. TCRdb passed the RACE reads through MiXCR, listing each CDR3 protein once. Of approximately 90,000 distinct CDR3 sequences in the sample, 9.5% to 12% were seen once. The sequences come from whole blood, collected in connection with sensitization to the hapten diphenylcyclopropenone (DPC). This receptor was taken from a man aged 40-49 years with alopecia areata. Some clones in this sample may be carry-over from other donors' samples. The chain employs TRBV7-2 and TRBJ2-2, with D unclear. CDR3 sequence reads: CASSPARDNTGELFF. Here the CDR3 DNA reads TGTGCCAGCAGCCCAGCTAGAGACAACACCGGGGAGCTGTTTTTT.